These 29 T cell receptor beta chains share one sample of origin, sequenced in a study of T cell clonotyping in hematopoietic cell transplantation. TCRdb keeps only in-frame clones here, not all; method: immunoSEQ multiplex PCR. The table records around 28,000 clones, about 92% of them present only once. The time point here: recipient sample about 28 days before transplant, after cytoreduction. The material was peripheral blood mononuclear cells, obtained before stem cell transplant. Source of these receptors: a man in his fifties or sixties with acute myeloid leukemia. Some clones in this sample may be carry-over from other donors' samples.

The rearrangement uses TRBV19 and TRBJ2-1; TRBD2 aligns across 8 bases. Unmatched junction bases numbered 12, after V lost 2 bases and J lost 12 bases. There are 15 residues in the CDR3. Germline-derived CDR1 and CDR2 are LNHDA and SQIVND (reference sequence). The CDR3 reads CASSILAGDLLGQFF. Here the CDR3 DNA reads TGTGCCAGTAGTATACTAGCGGGTGATTTATTAGGGCAGTTCTTC.

This chain connects TRBV11-3 to TRBJ1-1; D remains ambiguous. Trimming cost V 3 bases and J 5 bases, with 13 bases left between them. Germline V CDR1 and CDR2: SGHNT, YENEEA. The CDR3 totals 14 residues. In DNA form, the CDR3 reads TGTGCCAGCAGCTTCAGCGGGTTGGGGACTGAAGCTTTCTTT. Protein product: CASSFSGLGTEAFF.

CDR3 in amino acids: CASSESWGGSYEQYF. In DNA, the CDR3 is TGCGCCAGCAGTGAGTCGTGGGGGGGATCCTACGAGCAGTACTTC. V and J are TRBV10-2 and TRBJ2-7, with TRBD2 identical over 7 bases. This CDR3 spans 15 amino acids. Germline CDR1 and CDR2: WSHSY and SAAADI. J was trimmed by 1 base and V by 0 bases; bases with no gene match: 3.

This chain joins TRBV4-1 and TRBJ1-1; maybe TRBD1 (5 bases). The CDR3 totals 14 residues. V was shortened by 2 bases and J by 1 base, with 8 bases between the two germline ends. The germline V gene has CDR1 MGHRA and CDR2 YSYEKL. The CDR3 DNA follows: TGCGCCAGCAGCCAACGGACACAGAACACTGAAGCTTTCTTT. It specifies CASSQRTQNTEAFF.

The chain links TRBV14 to TRBJ2-5; tentatively, D is TRBD2 (6 bases). The CDR3 has 19 residues. The ends were cut back, 0 bases at V and 4 bases at J, with 24 bases in the middle. Germline V lookup: CDR1 SGHDN, CDR2 FVKESK. The CDR3: CASSQERPGAGLGLETQYF. CDR3 DNA: TGTGCCAGCAGCCAAGAACGTCCCGGGGCGGGGTTGGGCCTAGAGACCCAGTACTTC.

This chain links TRBV7-9 with TRBJ1-3; D gene uncertain. From germline, CDR1 is SEHNR and CDR2 FQNEAQ (reference sequence). The V end lost 5 bases, the J end lost 0 bases, and 11 bases lay between the germline ends. The CDR3 runs to 15 residues. For the CDR3, the DNA is TGTGCCAGCAGCGGGAGGCTACTCTCTGGAAACACCATATATTTT. Translated: CASSGRLLSGNTIYF.

The chain couples TRBV10-3 to TRBJ2-3; TRBD2 matches at 10 bases. CDR1 is ENHRY and CDR2 is SYGVKD in the germline V gene. CDR3 length: 15 amino acids. Losses at the gene ends were 6 bases for V and 2 bases for J; bases not matched to a gene: 5. Here the CDR3 DNA reads TGTGCCATCAGGACTAGCGGGTCCGACACAGATACGCAGTATTTT. It encodes CAIRTSGSDTDTQYF.

V is TRBV7-9 and J is TRBJ1-1; D not certain. Germline V gene lookup returns CDR1 SEHNR and CDR2 FQNEAQ (reference sequence). V was trimmed by 5 bases and J by 1 base, leaving 17 bases between them. The CDR3 is 16 residues long. The CDR3 here is CASSPLGSTANTEAFF. CDR3 nucleotides: TGTGCCAGCAGCCCCCTTGGATCAACGGCGAACACTGAAGCTTTCTTT. Full variable domain (rest looked up from reference TRBV7-9 and TRBJ1-1): DTGVSQNPRHKITKRGQNVTFRCDPISEHNRLYWYRQTLGQGPEFLTYFQNEAQLEKSRLLSDRFSAERPKGSFSTLEIQRTEQGDSAMYLCASSPLGSTANTEAFFGQGTRLTVV.

V usage is TRBV29-1 and J usage is TRBJ1-6; the D gene is possibly TRBD1 (5 bases). The CDR3 spans 13 residues. Trimming stripped 5 bases from V and 7 bases from J, with 12 bases between. Germline CDR1 SQVTM, CDR2 ANQGSEA. CDR3 coding DNA: TGCAGCGTTCTCACAGGACCCAATTCACCCCTCCACTTT. Its translation: CSVLTGPNSPLHF.

The chain combines TRBV11-2 with TRBJ2-7; 10 bases align to TRBD1. Germline-derived CDR1 and CDR2 are SGHAT and FQNNGV. V shed 2 bases and J 4 bases; nucleotides not matched to a gene: 8. This CDR3 has 16 amino acids. The CDR3 DNA reads TGTGCCAGCAGCTTATTGGCCGGGACAGGGGCATACGAGCAGTACTTC. Translating it yields CASSLLAGTGAYEQYF.

This chain joins TRBV5-1 and TRBJ1-2; 9 bases fit TRBD1. The CDR3 is made up of 14 amino acids. Per the germline V gene, CDR1 is SGHRS and CDR2 is YFSETQ. V shed 0 bases, J shed 8 bases, and the junction held 5 bases outside the gene matches. CDR3 bases: TGCGCCAGCAGCTTGGGACAGGGGGTCGACGGCTACACCTTC. It specifies CASSLGQGVDGYTF.

J is TRBJ1-2 and V is TRBV7-2; the D gene is possibly TRBD1 (5 bases). Trimming took 5 bases from V and 5 from J, leaving 15 bases between them. Germline CDR1 and CDR2: SGHTA and FQGNSA. The CDR3 is made up of 14 amino acids. The CDR3 nucleotides are TGTGCCAGCAGCCGATCAGGGTTGGGGTATGGCTACACCTTC. Its protein is CASSRSGLGYGYTF.

The table lists this clone with a count of one. The junction does not match germline at one end; this may be a read error. V is TRBV7-2 and J is TRBJ2-2; 7 positions match TRBD1. The germline V gene has CDR1 SGHTA and CDR2 FQGNSA. There are 13 residues in the CDR3. For the CDR3, the DNA is TGTGCCAGCAAGCACAGGGGCATCGGGGAGTTGTTTTTT. Residues: CASKHRGIGELFF.

The chain carries TRBV10-3 and TRBJ1-2, with 10 bases aligning to TRBD1. Trimming at V came to 11 bases and at J to 6 bases, leaving 9 bases not matched to a gene. This CDR3 is 13 amino acids long. Germline V gene data show CDR1 as ENHRY and CDR2 as SYGVKD. CDR3 DNA sequence: TGTGCCCATGGACCGGGGACAGGGGATGGCTACACCTTC. As protein: CAHGPGTGDGYTF.

This sequence joins TRBV19 and TRBJ1-6; D not resolved. The CDR3 is made up of 13 amino acids. Between the trimmed V and J ends, which lost 2 bases and 5 bases, there was a span of 4 bases. Per the germline V gene, CDR1 is LNHDA and CDR2 is SQIVND (reference sequence). CDR3 amino acids: CASSIPNNSPLHF. CDR3 in DNA: TGTGCCAGTAGTATACCCAATAATTCACCCCTCCACTTT.

The chain has TRBV19 and TRBJ2-2, with 8 bases identical to TRBD1. CDR3 length: 15 amino acids. Germline-derived CDR1 and CDR2 are LNHDA and SQIVND (reference sequence). Trimming removed 4 bases from V and 5 bases from J; junction bases left unmatched: 6. This CDR3 is CASSTGQAQTGELFF. In nucleotides, the CDR3 is TGTGCCAGTAGTACGGGACAGGCCCAGACCGGGGAGCTGTTTTTT. The full variable domain, rest sourced from reference TRBV19 and TRBJ2-2, is DGGITQSPKYLFRKEGQNVTLSCEQNLNHDAMYWYRQDPGQGLRLIYYSQIVNDFQKGDIAEGYSVSREKKESFPLTVTSAQKNPTAFYLCASSTGQAQTGELFFGEGSRLTVL.

The chain employs TRBV5-1 and TRBJ2-2; 11 nucleotides line up with TRBD2. J was trimmed by 1 base and V by 0 bases; bases with no gene match: 5. Germline V lookup: CDR1 SGHRS, CDR2 YFSETQ. CDR3 length: 18 residues. In nucleotides, the CDR3 is TGCGCCAGCAGCTTGGATCTAGCGGGGGGCAGGAACACCGGGGAGCTGTTTTTT. Residues: CASSLDLAGGRNTGELFF.

The CDR3 sequence: CASSVEGRGSYNEQFF. The CDR3 nucleotides read TGTGCCAGCAGCGTCGAGGGCAGGGGATCCTACAATGAGCAGTTCTTC. This chain joins TRBV9 and TRBJ2-1; TRBD1 is a possible D gene (6 bases). Germline CDR1 reads SGDLS; CDR2 reads YYNGEE. The CDR3 is made up of 16 amino acids. Trimming pared 2 bases from V and 1 base from J, leaving 13 bases between. Based on the CDR3 plus reference TRBV9 and TRBJ2-1, the full variable domain is DSGVTQTPKHLITATGQRVTLRCSPRSGDLSVYWYQQSLDQGLQFLIQYYNGEERAKGNILERFSAQQFPDLHSELNLSSLELGDSALYFCASSVEGRGSYNEQFFGPGTRLTVL.

The chain uses TRBV5-1 and TRBJ1-1; the D gene is possibly TRBD1 (5 bases). Deletions cut 3 bases from V and 3 bases from J, with 12 bases between. This CDR3 has 14 amino acids. From germline, CDR1 is SGHRS and CDR2 YFSETQ. The CDR3 region has the DNA TGCGCCAGCAGCTCCCTTTTAGGGGACACTGAAGCTTTCTTT. It specifies CASSSLLGDTEAFF.

The chain uses TRBV28 and TRBJ2-5; D unclear. The CDR3 covers 14 residues. The germline V gene has CDR1 MDHEN and CDR2 SYDVKM. V was pared by 6 bases and J by 0 bases, with 11 bases between. CDR3 amino acids: CASSQSPHQETQYF. The CDR3 region has the DNA TGTGCCAGCAGCCAAAGCCCCCACCAAGAGACCCAGTACTTC.

This clone came up once. The chain links TRBV7-8 to TRBJ1-6; 9 bases are a match to TRBD1. Germline V gene lookup returns CDR1 SGHVS and CDR2 FQNEAQ. This CDR3 has 15 residues. The V and J ends lost 5 bases and 7 bases, in that order; junction bases with no gene match: 6. The CDR3 sequence: CASSPRDRDNSPLHF. As DNA, the CDR3 is TGTGCCAGCAGCCCGAGGGACAGGGACAATTCACCCCTCCACTTT.

This clone appeared a single time. The chain couples TRBV5-1 to TRBJ2-5, with D possibly matching TRBD1 (6 bases). V lost 7 bases and J 5 bases, leaving 18 bases between the germline ends. The germline CDR1 and CDR2 sequences are SGHRS and YFSETQ. The CDR3 sequence is 14 residues long. The CDR3 loop is CASGPDSAGETQYF. The DNA for the CDR3 is TGCGCCAGCGGACCGGACAGTGCCGGGGAGACCCAGTACTTC.

The chain combines TRBV7-9 with TRBJ1-2; a weak D match, TRBD1 (5 bases). From germline, CDR1 is SEHNR and CDR2 FQNEAQ (reference sequence). The CDR3 is 11 residues long. The germline V and J ends were trimmed by 1 base and 13 bases, with 10 bases remaining between them. The CDR3 here is CASSLGRGATF. The CDR3 bases are TGTGCCAGCAGCTTAGGTAGGGGTGCCACCTTC.

The rearrangement uses TRBV7-6 and TRBJ2-5; D is unresolved. Looked up from germline, CDR1 is SGHVS and CDR2 is FNYEAQ. V lost 0 bases to trimming and J lost 5 bases, with 7 bases between them. The CDR3 is 13 amino acids. The CDR3 DNA reads as TGTGCCAGCAGCTTAGCCGCTGGGGAGACCCAGTACTTC. It translates to CASSLAAGETQYF.

The rearrangement uses TRBV30 and TRBJ1-6; 8 bases match TRBD1. V lost 5 bases, J lost 10 bases, and 7 bases stayed unmatched. CDR3 length: 13 residues. Germline CDR1 and CDR2: GTSNPN and SVGIG (reference sequence). The CDR3 DNA reads as TGTGCCTGGGGACAGGGACGAGGGTCACCCCTCCACTTT. It encodes CAWGQGRGSPLHF. Drawing the rest from reference TRBV30 and TRBJ1-6, the complete variable domain is SQTIHQWPATLVQPVGSPLSLECTVEGTSNPNLYWYRQAAGRGLQLLFYSVGIGQISSEVPQNLSASRPQDRQFILSSKKLLLSDSGFYLCAWGQGRGSPLHFGNGTRLTVT.

The chain joins TRBV27 to TRBJ1-1; no clear D gene. The CDR3 consists of 11 residues. Trimming pared 7 bases from V and 4 bases from J, leaving 7 bases between. Germline values: CDR1 MNHEY, CDR2 SMNVEV (reference sequence). CDR3 region: CASTWGTEAFF. The CDR3 nucleotides are TGTGCCAGCACCTGGGGCACTGAAGCTTTCTTT.

The chain has TRBV7-8 and TRBJ1-6; D is perhaps TRBD1 (5 bases). Trimming took off 6 bases at V and 5 bases at J, with 14 bases between the two ends. Germline values: CDR1 SGHVS, CDR2 FQNEAQ. CDR3 length: 15 amino acids. CDR3 residues: CASSSGTANNSPLHF. The CDR3 DNA sequence: TGTGCCAGCAGTTCCGGGACGGCTAATAATTCACCCCTCCACTTT.

The chain combines TRBV15 with TRBJ1-6; a weak D match, TRBD1 (6 bases). This CDR3 contains 16 residues. V lost 3 bases and J 6 bases, leaving 15 bases between the germline ends. Germline CDR1 reads LNHNV; CDR2 reads YYDKDF (reference sequence). CDR3 DNA: TGTGCCACCAGCAGCGGACTTCGGACAGTTAATTCACCCCTCCACTTT. It yields the protein CATSSGLRTVNSPLHF.

The V gene is TRBV19, the J gene TRBJ1-5; 9 bases line up with TRBD1. Trimming at V came to 4 bases and at J to 3 bases, leaving 4 bases not matched to a gene. Germline V CDR1 and CDR2: LNHDA, SQIVND (reference sequence). The length of the CDR3 is 15 residues. The CDR3 coding sequence is TGTGCCAGTAGTAGGGGACAGGGAAACAATCAGCCCCAGCATTTT. Translating it yields CASSRGQGNNQPQHF.